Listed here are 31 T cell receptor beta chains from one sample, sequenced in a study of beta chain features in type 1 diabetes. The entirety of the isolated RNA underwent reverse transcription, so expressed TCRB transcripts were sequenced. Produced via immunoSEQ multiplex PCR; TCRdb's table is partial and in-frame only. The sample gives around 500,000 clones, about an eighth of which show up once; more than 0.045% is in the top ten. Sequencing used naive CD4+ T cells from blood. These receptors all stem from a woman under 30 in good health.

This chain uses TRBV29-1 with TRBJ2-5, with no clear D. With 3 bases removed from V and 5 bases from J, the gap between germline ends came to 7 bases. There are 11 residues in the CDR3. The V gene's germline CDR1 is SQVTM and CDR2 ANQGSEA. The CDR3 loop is CSVDSHETQYF. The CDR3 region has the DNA TGCAGCGTTGATTCCCATGAGACCCAGTACTTC.

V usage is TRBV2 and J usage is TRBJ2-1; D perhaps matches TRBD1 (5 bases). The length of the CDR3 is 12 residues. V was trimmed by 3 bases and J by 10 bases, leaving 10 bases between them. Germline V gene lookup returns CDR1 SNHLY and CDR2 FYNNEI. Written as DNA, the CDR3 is TGTGCCAGCAGTGATTGGGGCCGGGAGCAGTTCTTC. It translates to CASSDWGREQFF. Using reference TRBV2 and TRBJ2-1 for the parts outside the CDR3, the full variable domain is EPEVTQTPSHQVTQMGQEVILRCVPISNHLYFYWYRQILGQKVEFLVSFYNNEISEKSEIFDDQFSVERPDGSNFTLKIRSTKLEDSAMYFCASSDWGREQFFGPGTRLTVL.

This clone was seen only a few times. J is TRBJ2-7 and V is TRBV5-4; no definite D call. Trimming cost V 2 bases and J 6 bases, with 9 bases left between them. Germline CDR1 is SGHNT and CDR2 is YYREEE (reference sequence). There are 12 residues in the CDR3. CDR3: CASSLERREQYV. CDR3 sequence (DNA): TGTGCCAGCAGCTTAGAGCGACGCGAGCAGTACGTC.

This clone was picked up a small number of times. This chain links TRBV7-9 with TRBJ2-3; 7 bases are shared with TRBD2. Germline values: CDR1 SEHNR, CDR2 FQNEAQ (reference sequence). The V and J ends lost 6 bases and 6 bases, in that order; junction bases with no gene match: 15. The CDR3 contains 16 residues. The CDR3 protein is CASRRNLAALLDTQYF. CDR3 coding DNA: TGTGCCAGCAGGCGAAACCTAGCGGCCCTCTTGGATACGCAGTATTTT.

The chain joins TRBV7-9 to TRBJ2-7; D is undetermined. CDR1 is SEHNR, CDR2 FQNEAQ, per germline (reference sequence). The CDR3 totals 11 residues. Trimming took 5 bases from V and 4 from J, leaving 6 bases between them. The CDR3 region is CASSPGYEQYF. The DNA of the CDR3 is TGTGCCAGCAGCCCCGGTTACGAGCAGTACTTC. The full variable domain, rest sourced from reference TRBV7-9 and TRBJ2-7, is DTGVSQNPRHKITKRGQNVTFRCDPISEHNRLYWYRQTLGQGPEFLTYFQNEAQLEKSRLLSDRFSAERPKGSFSTLEIQRTEQGDSAMYLCASSPGYEQYFGPGTRLTVT.

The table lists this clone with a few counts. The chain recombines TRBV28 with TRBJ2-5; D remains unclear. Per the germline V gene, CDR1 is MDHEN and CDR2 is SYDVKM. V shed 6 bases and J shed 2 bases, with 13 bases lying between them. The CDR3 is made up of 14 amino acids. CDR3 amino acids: CASSRRYRQETQYF. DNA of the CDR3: TGTGCCAGCAGCCGCCGTTATCGGCAAGAGACCCAGTACTTC.

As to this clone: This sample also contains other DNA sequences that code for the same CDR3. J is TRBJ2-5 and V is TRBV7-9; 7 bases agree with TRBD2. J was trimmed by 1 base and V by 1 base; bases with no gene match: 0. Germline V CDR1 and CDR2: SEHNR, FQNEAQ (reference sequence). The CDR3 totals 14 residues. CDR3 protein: CASSLGGGQETQYF. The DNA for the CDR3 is TGTGCCAGCAGCTTAGGCGGGGGCCAAGAGACCCAGTACTTC.

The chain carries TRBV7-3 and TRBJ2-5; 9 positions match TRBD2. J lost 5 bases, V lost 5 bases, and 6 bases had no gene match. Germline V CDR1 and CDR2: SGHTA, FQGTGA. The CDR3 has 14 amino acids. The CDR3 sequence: CASSMGLAQETQYF. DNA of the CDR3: TGTGCCAGCAGCATGGGACTAGCTCAGGAGACCCAGTACTTC.

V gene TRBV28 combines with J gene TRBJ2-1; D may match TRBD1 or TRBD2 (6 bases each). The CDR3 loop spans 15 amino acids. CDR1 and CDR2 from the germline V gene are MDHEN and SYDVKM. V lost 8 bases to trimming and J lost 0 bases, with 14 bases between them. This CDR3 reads CASLAGGFSYNEQFF. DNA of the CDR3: TGTGCCAGCCTTGCCGGGGGCTTCTCCTACAATGAGCAGTTCTTC.

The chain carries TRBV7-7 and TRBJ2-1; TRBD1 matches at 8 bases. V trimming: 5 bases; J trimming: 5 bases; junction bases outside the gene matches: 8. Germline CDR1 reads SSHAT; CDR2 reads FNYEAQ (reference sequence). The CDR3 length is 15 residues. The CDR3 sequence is CASSPQTGVDNEQFF. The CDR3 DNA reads TGTGCCAGCAGCCCCCAGACAGGGGTAGACAATGAGCAGTTCTTC.

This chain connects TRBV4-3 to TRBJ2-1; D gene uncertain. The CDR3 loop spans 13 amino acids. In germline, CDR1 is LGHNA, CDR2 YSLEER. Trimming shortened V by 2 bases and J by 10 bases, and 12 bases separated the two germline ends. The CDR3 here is CASSQFLGGEQFF. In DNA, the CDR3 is TGCGCCAGCAGCCAATTCCTGGGCGGAGAGCAGTTCTTC.

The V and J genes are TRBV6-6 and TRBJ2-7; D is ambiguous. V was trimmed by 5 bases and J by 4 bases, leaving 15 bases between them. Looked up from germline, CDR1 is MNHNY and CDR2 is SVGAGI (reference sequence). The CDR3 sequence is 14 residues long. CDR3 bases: TGTGCCAGCAGTCTGTCGGGCACGACTTACGAGCAGTACGTC. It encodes CASSLSGTTYEQYV.

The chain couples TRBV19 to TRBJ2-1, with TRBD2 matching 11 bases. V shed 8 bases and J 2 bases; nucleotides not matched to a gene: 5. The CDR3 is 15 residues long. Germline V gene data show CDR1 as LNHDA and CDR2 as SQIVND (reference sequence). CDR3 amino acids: CASLLAGAAYNEQFF. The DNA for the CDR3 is TGTGCCAGTTTACTAGCGGGAGCCGCCTACAATGAGCAGTTCTTC.

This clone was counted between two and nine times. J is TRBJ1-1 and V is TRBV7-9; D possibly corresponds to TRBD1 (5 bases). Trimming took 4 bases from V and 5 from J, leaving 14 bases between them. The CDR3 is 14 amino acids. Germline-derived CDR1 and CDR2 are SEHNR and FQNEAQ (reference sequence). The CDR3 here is CASSWGGAITEAFF. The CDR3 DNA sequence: TGTGCCAGCAGCTGGGGAGGGGCAATAACTGAAGCTTTCTTT. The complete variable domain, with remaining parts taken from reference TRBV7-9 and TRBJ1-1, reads DTGVSQNPRHKITKRGQNVTFRCDPISEHNRLYWYRQTLGQGPEFLTYFQNEAQLEKSRLLSDRFSAERPKGSFSTLEIQRTEQGDSAMYLCASSWGGAITEAFFGQGTRLTVV.

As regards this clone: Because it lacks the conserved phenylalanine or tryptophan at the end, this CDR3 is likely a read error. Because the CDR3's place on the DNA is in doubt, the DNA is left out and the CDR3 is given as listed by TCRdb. CDR3 sequence reads: CASSSTAWVDKL. The J gene is TRBJ2-7, the V gene TRBV7-8; the table's D call TRBD1 went unverified against the DNA. From germline, CDR1 is SGHVS and CDR2 FQNEAQ. Ends included, the CDR3 has 12 residues.

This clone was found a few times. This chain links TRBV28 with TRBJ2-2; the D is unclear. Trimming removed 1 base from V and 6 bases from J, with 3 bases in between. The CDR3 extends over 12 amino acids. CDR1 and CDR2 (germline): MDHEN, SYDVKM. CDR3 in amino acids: CASSLFPGELFF. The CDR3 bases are TGTGCCAGCAGTTTATTCCCCGGGGAGCTGTTTTTT.

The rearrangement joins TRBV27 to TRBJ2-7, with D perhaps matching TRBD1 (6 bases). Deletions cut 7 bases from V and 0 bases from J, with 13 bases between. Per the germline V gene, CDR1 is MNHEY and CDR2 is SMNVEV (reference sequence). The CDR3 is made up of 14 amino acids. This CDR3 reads CASKGVRSSYEQYF. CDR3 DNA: TGTGCCAGCAAGGGGGTCAGGAGCTCCTACGAGCAGTACTTC.

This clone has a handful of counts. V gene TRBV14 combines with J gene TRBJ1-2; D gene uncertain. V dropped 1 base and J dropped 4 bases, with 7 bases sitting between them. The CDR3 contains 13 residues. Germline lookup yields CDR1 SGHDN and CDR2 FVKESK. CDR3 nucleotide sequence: TGTGCCAGCAGCCAAGGGACGCCCTATGGCTACACCTTC. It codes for CASSQGTPYGYTF.

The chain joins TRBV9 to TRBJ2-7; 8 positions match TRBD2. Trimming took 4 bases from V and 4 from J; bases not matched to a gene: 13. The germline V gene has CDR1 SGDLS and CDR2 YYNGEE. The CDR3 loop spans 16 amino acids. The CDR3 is CASSPSPGTSRYEQYF. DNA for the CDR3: TGTGCCAGCAGCCCGTCCCCCGGGACTAGTCGTTACGAGCAGTACTTC.

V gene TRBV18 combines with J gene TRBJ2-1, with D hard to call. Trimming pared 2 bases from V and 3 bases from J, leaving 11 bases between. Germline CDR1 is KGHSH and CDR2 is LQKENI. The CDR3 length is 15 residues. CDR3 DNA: TGTGCCAGCTCACCAATCTCAGTCAACTACAATGAGCAGTTCTTC. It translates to CASSPISVNYNEQFF.

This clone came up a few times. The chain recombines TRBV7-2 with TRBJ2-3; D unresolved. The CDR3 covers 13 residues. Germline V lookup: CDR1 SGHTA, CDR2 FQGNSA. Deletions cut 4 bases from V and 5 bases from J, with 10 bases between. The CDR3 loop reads CASSSQHIDTQYF. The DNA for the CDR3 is TGTGCCAGCAGCTCGCAGCATATAGATACGCAGTATTTT.

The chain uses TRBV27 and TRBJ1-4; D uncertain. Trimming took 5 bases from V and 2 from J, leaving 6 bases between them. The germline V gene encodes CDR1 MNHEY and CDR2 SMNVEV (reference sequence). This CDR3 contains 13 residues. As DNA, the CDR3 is TGTGCCAGCAGTGCTTGGACTAATGAAAAACTGTTTTTT. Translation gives CASSAWTNEKLFF. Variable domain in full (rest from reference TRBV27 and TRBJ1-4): EAQVTQNPRYLITVTGKKLTVTCSQNMNHEYMSWYRQDPGLGLRQIYYSMNVEVTDKGDVPEGYKVSRKEKRNFPLILESPSPNQTSLYFCASSAWTNEKLFFGSGTQLSVL.

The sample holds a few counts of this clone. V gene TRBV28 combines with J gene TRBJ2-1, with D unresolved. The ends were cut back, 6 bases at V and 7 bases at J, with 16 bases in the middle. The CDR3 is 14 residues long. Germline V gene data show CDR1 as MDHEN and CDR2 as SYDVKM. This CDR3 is CASSSMPVKNEQFF. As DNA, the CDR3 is TGTGCCAGCAGCTCGATGCCCGTCAAAAATGAGCAGTTCTTC.

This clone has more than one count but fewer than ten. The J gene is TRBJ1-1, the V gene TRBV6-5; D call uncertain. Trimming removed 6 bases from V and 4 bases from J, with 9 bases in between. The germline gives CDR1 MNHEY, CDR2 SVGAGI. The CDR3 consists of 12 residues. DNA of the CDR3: TGTGCCAGCAGAGGACTGAGCACTGAAGCTTTCTTT. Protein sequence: CASRGLSTEAFF.

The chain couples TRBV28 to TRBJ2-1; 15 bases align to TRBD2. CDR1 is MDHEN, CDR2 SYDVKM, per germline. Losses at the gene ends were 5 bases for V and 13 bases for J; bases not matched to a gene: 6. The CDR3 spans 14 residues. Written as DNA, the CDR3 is TGTGCCAGCAGTAAGGGACTAGCGGGGGGCCTACAGTTCTTC. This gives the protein CASSKGLAGGLQFF.

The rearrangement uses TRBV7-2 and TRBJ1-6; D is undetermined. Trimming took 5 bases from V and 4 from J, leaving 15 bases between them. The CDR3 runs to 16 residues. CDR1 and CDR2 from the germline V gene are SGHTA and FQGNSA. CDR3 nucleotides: TGTGCCAGCAGCCCGAGGGCAGGAGGGTATAATTCACCCCTCCACTTT. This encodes CASSPRAGGYNSPLHF.

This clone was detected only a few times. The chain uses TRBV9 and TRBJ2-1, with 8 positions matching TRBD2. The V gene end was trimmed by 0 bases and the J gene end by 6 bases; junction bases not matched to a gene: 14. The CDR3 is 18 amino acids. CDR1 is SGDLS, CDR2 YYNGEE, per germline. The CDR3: CASSVGRIGRAWGNEQFF. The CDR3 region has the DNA TGTGCCAGCAGCGTAGGGAGAATCGGGAGGGCCTGGGGCAATGAGCAGTTCTTC. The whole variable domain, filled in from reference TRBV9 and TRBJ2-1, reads DSGVTQTPKHLITATGQRVTLRCSPRSGDLSVYWYQQSLDQGLQFLIQYYNGEERAKGNILERFSAQQFPDLHSELNLSSLELGDSALYFCASSVGRIGRAWGNEQFFGPGTRLTVL.

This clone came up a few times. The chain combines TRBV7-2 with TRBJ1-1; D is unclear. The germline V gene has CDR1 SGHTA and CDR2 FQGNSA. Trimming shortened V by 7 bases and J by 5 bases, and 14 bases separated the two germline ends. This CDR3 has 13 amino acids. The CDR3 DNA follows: TGTGCCAGCATGGGTCAGTTAAAAACTGAAGCTTTCTTT. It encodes CASMGQLKTEAFF. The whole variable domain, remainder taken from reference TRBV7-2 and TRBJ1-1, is GAGVSQSPSNKVTEKGKDVELRCDPISGHTALYWYRQSLGQGLEFLIYFQGNSAPDKSGLPSDRFSAERTGGSVSTLTIQRTQQEDSAVYLCASMGQLKTEAFFGQGTRLTVV.

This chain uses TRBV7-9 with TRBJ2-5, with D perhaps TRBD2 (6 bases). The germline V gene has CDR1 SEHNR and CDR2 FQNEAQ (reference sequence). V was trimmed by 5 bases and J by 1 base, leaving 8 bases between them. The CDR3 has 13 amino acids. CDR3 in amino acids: CASSRGTQETQYF. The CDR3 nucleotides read TGTGCCAGCAGCCGCGGGACCCAAGAGACCCAGTACTTC. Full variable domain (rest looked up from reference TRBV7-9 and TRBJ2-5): DTGVSQNPRHKITKRGQNVTFRCDPISEHNRLYWYRQTLGQGPEFLTYFQNEAQLEKSRLLSDRFSAERPKGSFSTLEIQRTEQGDSAMYLCASSRGTQETQYFGPGTRLLVL.

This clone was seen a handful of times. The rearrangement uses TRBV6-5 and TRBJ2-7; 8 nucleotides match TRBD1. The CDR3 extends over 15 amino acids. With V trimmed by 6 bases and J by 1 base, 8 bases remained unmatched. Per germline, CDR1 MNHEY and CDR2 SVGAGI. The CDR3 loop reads CASSGPGQASYEQYF. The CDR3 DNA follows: TGTGCCAGCAGCGGTCCGGGACAGGCATCCTACGAGCAGTACTTC.

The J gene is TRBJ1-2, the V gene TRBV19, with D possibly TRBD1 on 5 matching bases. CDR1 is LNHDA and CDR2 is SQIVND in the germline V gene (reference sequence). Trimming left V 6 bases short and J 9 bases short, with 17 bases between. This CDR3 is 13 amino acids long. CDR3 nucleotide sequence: TGTGCCAGTAGCGAGAGGCAGGGAGGTCGCTACACCTTC. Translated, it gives CASSERQGGRYTF.